The text below deals with one T cell receptor beta chain. Antigen specificity is unknown. Every patient was affected by relapse after autologous stem cell transplantation, while exposure to brentuximab vedotin was not uniform. The record originates from a study of PD-1 blockade in classical Hodgkin lymphoma. The CDR3 spans 14 residues. Germline-derived CDR1 and CDR2 are MNHEY and SVGAGI. Trimming pared 4 bases from V and 4 bases from J, leaving 11 bases between. The study's findings and limits: Possible causes of repertoire differences, disease activity or prior therapy, remain undefined.

Sequencing was performed with immunoSEQ multiplex PCR; in TCRdb, only in-frame clones are kept and a portion is missing. Here the sample spans about 46,000 clones, around 70% being singletons. The clonotype originates from a human donor with classical Hodgkin lymphoma. Source: peripheral blood mononuclear cells (PBMCs), taken at baseline. The chain uses TRBV6-5 and TRBJ2-1; possible D gene TRBD1, 5 bases. The chain's CDR3 is CASSSLGLYNEQFF. CDR3 coding DNA: TGTGCCAGCAGTTCCCTGGGGCTATACAATGAGCAGTTCTTC.